The 11 T cell receptor beta chains below all came from one sample that was sequenced in a study of T cells in Graves' hyperthyroidism and ophthalmopathy. The TCR beta CDR3 regions underwent amplification using RNA transcripts as the source. First-round RT-PCR targeting the TCR CDR3 was performed with the HTBI primer set. TCRdb re-called the multiplex PCR reads through MiXCR, storing one row per CDR3 protein. Here the sample spans 800,000 or so distinct CDR3 sequences, about two fifths being singletons. Sequences were obtained from blood. The source is a man aged 18 to 29 with Graves' hyperthyroidism.

This clonotype was seen a handful of times. The chain combines TRBV7-9 with TRBJ2-7, with D possibly TRBD2 on 5 matching bases. CDR3 length: 13 residues. Trimming left V 6 bases short and J 7 bases short, with 16 bases between. CDR1 and CDR2 from the germline V gene are SEHNR and FQNEAQ (reference sequence). DNA for the CDR3: TGTGCCAGCAGAGGTCGAGGACTGGAAGAGCAGTACTTC. Translation: CASRGRGLEEQYF.

The chain couples TRBV20-1 to TRBJ1-1, with D possibly TRBD1 on 5 matching bases. Germline CDR1 is DFQATT and CDR2 is SNEGSKA (reference sequence). The CDR3 extends over 14 amino acids. V was clipped by 3 bases and J by 4 bases, with 15 bases between them. CDR3 sequence reads: CSASLTYQGTEAFF. The CDR3 DNA sequence: TGCAGTGCTAGCCTCACGTATCAGGGCACTGAAGCTTTCTTT.

This clonotype was observed a handful of times. CDR3 DNA sequence: TGTGCCAGCAGCTCGTTTCAGGGGCCGAACACTGAAGCTTTCTTT. It is translated as CASSSFQGPNTEAFF. The genes are TRBV7-2 and TRBJ1-1, with D possibly TRBD1 on 6 matching bases. V shed 4 bases and J shed 1 base, with 13 bases lying between them. The CDR3 loop spans 15 amino acids. Per germline, CDR1 SGHTA and CDR2 FQGNSA. Filled out from reference TRBV7-2 and TRBJ1-1, the complete variable domain reads GAGVSQSPSNKVTEKGKDVELRCDPISGHTALYWYRQSLGQGLEFLIYFQGNSAPDKSGLPSDRFSAERTGGSVSTLTIQRTQQEDSAVYLCASSSFQGPNTEAFFGQGTRLTVV.

This clonotype was detected many times. J is TRBJ1-3 and V is TRBV9; no clear D gene. This CDR3 region has 14 residues. The V gene lost 4 bases and the J gene lost 2 bases, with 10 bases spanning the gap. Germline V CDR1 and CDR2: SGDLS, YYNGEE. The CDR3 DNA follows: TGTGCCAGCAGCCCCCGAGGAGCTGGAAACACCATATATTTT. Residues: CASSPRGAGNTIYF. The full variable domain, with the rest looked up from reference TRBV9 and TRBJ1-3, is DSGVTQTPKHLITATGQRVTLRCSPRSGDLSVYWYQQSLDQGLQFLIQYYNGEERAKGNILERFSAQQFPDLHSELNLSSLELGDSALYFCASSPRGAGNTIYFGEGSWLTVV.

The DNA of the CDR3 is TGTGCCAGCAGCGTAGATCCCATCCCGTACCAAGAGACCCAGTACTTC. It translates to CASSVDPIPYQETQYF. The gene calls are TRBV9 and TRBJ2-5; D is unresolved. The CDR3 is made up of 16 amino acids. Trimming took off 0 bases at V and 0 bases at J, with 12 bases between the two ends. The germline gives CDR1 SGDLS, CDR2 YYNGEE.

The chain uses TRBV7-2 and TRBJ1-6; D is uncertain. This CDR3 comprises 16 residues. Germline CDR1 SGHTA, CDR2 FQGNSA. V dropped 5 bases and J dropped 2 bases, with 13 bases sitting between them. The CDR3 is CASSQEGGTYNSPLHF. CDR3 DNA: TGTGCCAGCAGCCAAGAAGGAGGGACCTATAATTCACCCCTCCACTTT.

This clonotype was observed many times. The chain is built from TRBV2 and TRBJ1-1, with TRBD1 matching over 8 bases. The CDR3 is made up of 12 amino acids. Losses at the gene ends were 7 bases for V and 3 bases for J; bases not matched to a gene: 1. The V gene's germline CDR1 is SNHLY and CDR2 FYNNEI. CDR3 in DNA: TGTGCCAGCATCAGGGGGCACACTGAAGCTTTCTTT. Protein sequence: CASIRGHTEAFF.

CDR3 region: CSAPDRDTGIYEQYF. As DNA, the CDR3 is TGCAGTGCACCCGACAGGGACACCGGGATCTACGAGCAGTACTTC. The rearrangement links TRBV20-1 to TRBJ2-7; 7 bases line up with TRBD1. In germline, CDR1 is DFQATT, CDR2 SNEGSKA (reference sequence). Trimming removed 6 bases from V and 3 bases from J; junction bases left unmatched: 14. The CDR3 consists of 15 residues.

This clonotype was recorded at least ten times. DNA of the CDR3: TGTGCCAGCAGCTTCGACCCAGGGAACGAGCAGTACTTC. Translation: CASSFDPGNEQYF. The V and J genes are TRBV11-1 and TRBJ2-7; tentative D call: TRBD1 (5 bases). Germline V gives CDR1 SGHAT, CDR2 FQDESV (reference sequence). The CDR3 consists of 13 residues. V lost 3 bases, J lost 5 bases, and 11 bases lay in between. Supplemented by reference TRBV11-1 and TRBJ2-7, the full variable domain reads EAEVAQSPRYKITEKSQAVAFWCDPISGHATLYWYRQILGQGPELLVQFQDESVVDDSQLPKDRFSAERLKGVDSTLKIQPAELGDSAMYLCASSFDPGNEQYFGPGTRLTVT.

This clonotype showed up just a few times. The chain links TRBV20-1 to TRBJ2-7; the D gene could be TRBD1 or TRBD2 (8 bases each). The germline V and J ends were trimmed by 5 bases and 3 bases, with 20 bases remaining between them. Germline V gives CDR1 DFQATT, CDR2 SNEGSKA (reference sequence). The CDR3 extends over 15 amino acids. The CDR3 spells CSARIAGQVVYEQYF. Written as DNA, the CDR3 is TGCAGTGCTCGAATAGCGGGACAGGTCGTCTACGAGCAGTACTTC.

On this clonotype itself: A read error may explain this, as a much larger clone is one base away. The CDR3 end shows no conserved phenylalanine or tryptophan, and so a read error is likely. This sequence joins TRBV20-1 and TRBJ1-6; D gene unclear. This CDR3 is 12 amino acids long. Germline V lookup: CDR1 DFQATT, CDR2 SNEGSKA (reference sequence). This CDR3 reads CSPQRNNSPLHI. The DNA for the CDR3 is TGCAGCCCCCAAAGGAATAATTCACCCCTCCACATT.